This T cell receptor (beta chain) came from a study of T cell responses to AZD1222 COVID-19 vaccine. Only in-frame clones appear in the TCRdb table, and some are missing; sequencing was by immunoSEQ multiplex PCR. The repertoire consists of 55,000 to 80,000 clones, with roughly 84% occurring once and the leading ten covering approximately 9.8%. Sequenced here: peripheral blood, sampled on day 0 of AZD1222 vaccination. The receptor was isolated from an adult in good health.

The CDR3 loop reads CASLGGQETQYF. CDR3 nucleotides: TGTGCCAGCTTAGGGGGGCAAGAGACCCAGTACTTC. The chain has TRBV28 and TRBJ2-5; perhaps D is TRBD1 or TRBD2 (6 bases each). The CDR3 contains 12 residues. Trimming took off 8 bases at V and 2 bases at J, with 9 bases between the two ends. Per the germline V gene, CDR1 is MDHEN and CDR2 is SYDVKM.